Each of the 22 T cell receptor beta chains below was sequenced from the same sample in a study of tumor and adjacent non-tumor tissue in lung cancer. No cell sorting was done before RNA was extracted from the tissue. Three rounds of nested PCR, following a modified ARM-PCR protocol, produced the TCRbeta library. A single record per CDR3 protein comes from TCRdb applying MiXCR to the multiplex PCR reads. The data show roughly 220,000 distinct CDR3 sequences, roughly 70% seen once. The sample comprised lung tumor tissue. The receptors here all came from a man in his 60s with non-small cell lung cancer.

This clonotype was seen ten or more times. The rearrangement joins TRBV5-1 to TRBJ2-2, with TRBD1 matching over 8 bases. The V segment lost 7 bases and the J segment 5 bases; nucleotides outside the gene matches: 10. CDR1 and CDR2 from the germline V gene are SGHRS and YFSETQ. The length of the CDR3 is 15 residues. This chain's CDR3 is CASAPRTGLTGELFF. Here the CDR3 DNA reads TGCGCCAGCGCCCCTCGGACAGGGCTTACCGGGGAGCTGTTTTTT. The entire variable domain, with the rest obtained from reference TRBV5-1 and TRBJ2-2, is as follows: KAGVTQTPRYLIKTRGQQVTLSCSPISGHRSVSWYQQTPGQGLQFLFEYFSETQRNKGNFPGRFSGRQFSNSRSEMNVSTLELGDSALYLCASAPRTGLTGELFFGEGSRLTVL.

The chain has TRBV5-1 and TRBJ1-4; tentatively, D is TRBD1 (5 bases). Trimming took 5 bases from V and 4 from J, leaving 12 bases between them. The CDR3 runs 14 residues. Germline V lookup: CDR1 SGHRS, CDR2 YFSETQ. The CDR3 sequence is CASSRQPDNEKLFF. In DNA, the CDR3 is TGCGCCAGCAGTAGACAGCCAGATAATGAAAAACTGTTTTTT. Drawing the rest from reference TRBV5-1 and TRBJ1-4, the complete variable domain is KAGVTQTPRYLIKTRGQQVTLSCSPISGHRSVSWYQQTPGQGLQFLFEYFSETQRNKGNFPGRFSGRQFSNSRSEMNVSTLELGDSALYLCASSRQPDNEKLFFGSGTQLSVL.

The CDR3 nucleotides read TGTGCCAGCAGTTACGTGTACGGGGAGACCCAGTACTTC. Its protein is CASSYVYGETQYF. V usage is TRBV6-2 or TRBV6-3 and J usage is TRBJ2-5; D unclear. The ends were cut back, 2 bases at V and 5 bases at J, with 9 bases in the middle. The V gene's germline CDR1 is MNHEY and CDR2 SVGEGT. This CDR3 is built from 13 residues.

In regard to this clonotype: Its ends do not fully match the called genes, so a read error is possible. This chain joins TRBV4-3 and TRBJ2-7; TRBD2 matches 7 bases. CDR1 and CDR2 (germline): LGHNA, YSLEER. CDR3 length equals 15 residues. CDR3 sequence (DNA): TGCGCCAGCAGCACCGGACTAGGAGGATACTACGAACAGTACTTC. Encoded protein: CASSTGLGGYYEQYF.

This clonotype was recorded a few times. The CDR3 end shows no conserved phenylalanine or tryptophan, and so a read error is likely. The chain uses TRBV5-4 and TRBJ2-3; D is perhaps TRBD1 (7 bases). Trimming cost V 0 bases and J 8 bases, with 16 bases left between them. Germline V CDR1 and CDR2: SGHNT, YYREEE (reference sequence). The CDR3 is made up of 15 amino acids. As DNA, the CDR3 is TGTGCCAGCAGCTTGGCTGGGGTGCAGGGGGGTACGCAGTATTTG. The encoded protein is CASSLAGVQGGTQYL.

Details on this clonotype: A read error may account for a junction end that differs from germline. The genes are TRBV6-1 and TRBJ1-2; perhaps TRBD1 as D (6 bases). This CDR3 is built from 13 residues. Germline CDR1 MNHNS, CDR2 SASEGT. The DNA of the CDR3 is TGTGGCAGCCATGGACAGTACAACTATGGCTACACCTTC. It encodes CGSHGQYNYGYTF.

Turning to this clonotype: A much larger clone lies a single base off, so this may be a read error. The chain recombines TRBV4-2 with TRBJ1-1; the match to TRBD1 covers 9 bases. CDR3 length: 19 amino acids. Trimming removed 3 bases from V and 5 bases from J; junction bases left unmatched: 19. Looked up from germline, CDR1 is LGHNA and CDR2 is YNFKEQ. Here the CDR3 reads CASSQVSLGTGIMGTEAFF. The CDR3 coding sequence is TGTGCCAGCAGCCAGGTTAGCCTCGGGACAGGGATTATGGGAACTGAAGCTTTCTTT.

For this clonotype: This sequence may be a read error, since a much larger clone differs from it by one base. The chain has TRBV4-1 and TRBJ1-3, with D uncertain. The CDR3 spans 16 residues. The V end lost 0 bases, the J end lost 0 bases, and 9 bases lay between the germline ends. Germline V lookup: CDR1 MGHRA, CDR2 YSYEKL. The DNA for the CDR3 is TGCGCCAGCAGCCAAGAACCCTCCGTCTCTGGAAACACCATATATTTT. It encodes CASSQEPSVSGNTIYF.

This clonotype was recorded a few times. The V gene is TRBV6-2 or TRBV6-3, the J gene TRBJ2-1; TRBD2 is a possible D gene (6 bases). The V gene's germline CDR1 is MNHEY and CDR2 SVGEGT. Trimming took off 6 bases at V and 7 bases at J, with 16 bases between the two ends. The CDR3 contains 14 residues. This CDR3 is CASRQEGPSNEQFF. In DNA form, the CDR3 reads TGTGCCAGCAGACAGGAGGGCCCGTCAAATGAGCAGTTCTTC.

Ten or more counts support this clonotype. V is TRBV11-1 and J is TRBJ1-6, with 10 bases that match TRBD1. V lost 3 bases and J lost 8; bases outside the gene matches: 1. Germline-derived CDR1 and CDR2 are SGHAT and FQDESV (reference sequence). This CDR3 has 14 residues. CDR3 protein: CASSFGTGDSPLHF. The DNA of the CDR3 is TGTGCCAGCAGCTTCGGGACAGGGGATTCACCCCTCCACTTT.

Points on this clonotype: This could be a read error, since a much larger clone is one nucleotide away. The V and J genes are TRBV4-1 and TRBJ2-5; D unclear. The germline gives CDR1 MGHRA, CDR2 YSYEKL. The CDR3 is 14 amino acids. The CDR3 sequence: CPSSQHNSQETQYF. The CDR3 coding sequence is TGCCCCAGCAGCCAACATAATTCCCAAGAGACCCAGTACTTC.

This clonotype came up once. Possible read error: a much larger clone is one base away. This rearrangement joins TRBV6-2 or TRBV6-3 to TRBJ2-2; D is undetermined. CDR3 size: 15 residues. CDR1 and CDR2 from the germline V gene are MNHEY and SVGEGT. The V gene lost 8 bases and the J gene lost 1 base, with 14 bases spanning the gap. This CDR3 reads CASGPSPVNTGELFF. For the CDR3, the DNA is TGTGCCAGCGGACCTTCCCCGGTGAACACCGGGGAGCTGTTTTTT.

About this clonotype: This likely comes from a read error, as the CDR3 has no conserved phenylalanine or tryptophan at its end. This chain joins TRBV6-2 or TRBV6-3 and TRBJ2-1, with TRBD2 identical over 11 bases. CDR1 is MNHEY and CDR2 is SVGEGT in the germline V gene. V trimming: 8 bases; J trimming: 0 bases; junction bases outside the gene matches: 15. The CDR3 runs 19 residues. The CDR3 region has the DNA TGTGCCAGCGCCGGGTGTGCTAGCGGGAGGTCAAACTCCTACAATGAGCAGTTCTCC. Translating gives CASAGCASGRSNSYNEQFS.

A word on this clonotype: The conserved closing phenylalanine or tryptophan is absent in this CDR3, likely reflecting a read error. The chain carries TRBV6-5 and TRBJ2-5, with D unresolved. From germline, CDR1 is MNHEY and CDR2 SVGAGI. V dropped 8 bases and J dropped 6 bases, with 16 bases sitting between them. The CDR3 loop spans 13 amino acids. CDR3 in DNA: TGTGCCAGCGGCCCCCTGCTTGTGAAGACCCAGTACTTA. It specifies CASGPLLVKTQYL.

This clonotype was detected many times. The rearrangement links TRBV20-1 to TRBJ2-3, with TRBD2 matching over 9 bases. CDR3 length: 13 residues. Germline CDR1 and CDR2: DFQATT and SNEGSKA (reference sequence). Trimming took 3 bases from V and 3 from J; bases not matched to a gene: 1. Written as DNA, the CDR3 is TGCAGTGCTAGGGCGGGGGGGACAGATACGCAGTATTTT. Protein sequence: CSARAGGTDTQYF.

A word on this clonotype: As the CDR3 is not closed by the conserved phenylalanine or tryptophan, this likely results from a read error. This sequence joins TRBV6-1 and TRBJ2-3; D is unclear. The germline V gene encodes CDR1 MNHNS and CDR2 SASEGT. This CDR3 is 14 amino acids long. V lost 0 bases to trimming and J lost 6 bases, with 10 bases between them. Written as DNA, the CDR3 is TGTGCCAGCAGTGAAGCGGCTAGACCTGATACGCAGTATTTA. Translating it yields CASSEAARPDTQYL.

A remark on this clonotype: This likely comes from a read error, as the CDR3 has no conserved phenylalanine or tryptophan at its end. The rearrangement links TRBV29-1 to TRBJ2-1; D is perhaps TRBD1 or TRBD2 (6 bases each). Germline V CDR1 and CDR2: SQVTM, ANQGSEA. The CDR3 has 14 amino acids. The CDR3 region has the DNA TGCAGAGTTGAAGTTCTGACGGGGGCAAATGAACAGTTCTTG. Translation: CRVEVLTGANEQFL.

The chain joins TRBV12-3 or TRBV12-4 to TRBJ2-7; D might be TRBD2 (6 bases). The V end lost 7 bases, the J end lost 0 bases, and 13 bases lay between the germline ends. The CDR3 totals 14 residues. The chain's CDR3 is CASTSLGLSYEQYF. The DNA for the CDR3 is TGTGCCAGCACCTCATTGGGACTCTCCTACGAGCAGTACTTC.

V and J are TRBV5-6 and TRBJ2-5; D unresolved. Germline assignment: CDR1 SGHDT and CDR2 YYEEEE. Trimming took 4 bases from V and 7 from J, leaving 8 bases between them. There are 11 residues in the CDR3. The CDR3 DNA reads TGTGCCAGCAGCCGTCTAGGGACCCAGTACTTC. The encoded protein is CASSRLGTQYF.

On this clonotype: A read error may account for a junction end that differs from germline. This chain uses TRBV4-3 with TRBJ2-1, with 7 bases matching TRBD2. CDR1 and CDR2 from the germline V gene are LGHNA and YSLEER. This CDR3 has 21 amino acids. DNA for the CDR3: TGTGCCAGCACCCAAGATTGGGGACGATTAGCGGGTAGGACCTACTATAATGAGCAGTTCTTC. This sequence encodes CASTQDWGRLAGRTYYNEQFF.

This clonotype has just one count. The rearrangement joins TRBV20-1 to TRBJ2-3, with D tentatively TRBD1 or TRBD2 (6 bases each). Trimming stripped 1 base from V and 2 bases from J, with 13 bases between. Germline CDR1 DFQATT, CDR2 SNEGSKA (reference sequence). The CDR3 sequence is 15 residues long. CDR3 DNA sequence: TGCAGTGCTAGAGGACTAGTGGGGGCCACAGATACGCAGTATTTT. Its translation is CSARGLVGATDTQYF.

The chain joins TRBV27 to TRBJ1-2, with TRBD1 identical over 9 bases. This CDR3 comprises 14 residues. CDR1 is MNHEY and CDR2 is SMNVEV in the germline V gene (reference sequence). V trimming: 7 bases; J trimming: 5 bases; junction bases outside the gene matches: 8. Written as DNA, the CDR3 is TGTGCCAGCAATCCGGGACAGGGAATATATGGCTACACCTTC. This encodes CASNPGQGIYGYTF.